These 29 T cell receptor beta chains were sequenced from one sample in a study of T cell responses to AZD1222 COVID-19 vaccine. Repertoires were generated with immunoSEQ multiplex PCR, while TCRdb's copy carries only in-frame clones and drops some. Counted here are some 180,000 clones, 80% to 95% occurring once; the ten biggest clones make up less than 2.5%. The source was peripheral blood, collected 28 days after the second AZD1222 dose. The receptors come from an adult who received the AZD1222 COVID-19 vaccine.

This chain links TRBV11-2 with TRBJ1-1, with TRBD1 matching over 8 bases. Per the germline V gene, CDR1 is SGHAT and CDR2 is FQNNGV. J gave up 5 bases and V 5 bases, and 10 bases lay outside the gene matches. The CDR3 totals 15 residues. CDR3 residues: CASSHNRGKGTEAFF. The CDR3 DNA reads TGTGCCAGCAGCCATAACAGGGGGAAGGGAACTGAAGCTTTCTTT.

This chain links TRBV19 with TRBJ2-1; TRBD2 matches 14 bases. Looked up from germline, CDR1 is LNHDA and CDR2 is SQIVND (reference sequence). J was trimmed by 9 bases and V by 0 bases; bases with no gene match: 10. The CDR3 is 18 amino acids. The CDR3: CASSIDPPGLAGAGEQFF. The CDR3 nucleotides read TGTGCCAGTAGTATAGACCCTCCGGGACTAGCGGGGGCAGGTGAGCAGTTCTTC.

The sample holds one count of this clone. This chain joins TRBV10-3 and TRBJ2-7; weak D call: TRBD2 (6 bases). CDR3 length: 15 amino acids. Germline CDR1 is ENHRY and CDR2 is SYGVKD. The V end was cut by 0 bases, the J end by 3 bases, with 12 bases between. In DNA form, the CDR3 reads TGTGCCATCAGTGAGTCCGGGGATAGCGGCTACGAGCAGTACTTC. Amino acids: CAISESGDSGYEQYF.

The chain recombines TRBV6-5 with TRBJ1-2; 8 positions match TRBD1. The CDR3 extends over 13 amino acids. CDR1 is MNHEY and CDR2 is SVGAGI in the germline V gene. V was pared by 8 bases and J by 11 bases, with 13 bases of the junction left unmatched. Here the CDR3 reads CASQGVGQGAYTF. The CDR3 DNA follows: TGTGCCAGCCAGGGGGTAGGGCAGGGGGCTTACACCTTC.

This chain connects TRBV4-3 to TRBJ1-1; TRBD1 might be the D (5 bases). The CDR3 is 14 amino acids. Germline assignment: CDR1 LGHNA and CDR2 YSLEER. Between the trimmed V and J ends, which lost 5 bases and 1 base, there was a span of 11 bases. The CDR3 here is CASSTQTANTEAFF. For the CDR3, the DNA is TGCGCCAGCAGCACACAGACAGCGAACACTGAAGCTTTCTTT.

The gene calls are TRBV3-1 (or the pseudogene TRBV3-2) and TRBJ1-2, with D unresolved. The germline CDR1 and CDR2 sequences are LGHDT and YNNKEL (reference sequence). This CDR3 has 16 amino acids. Deletions cut 1 base from V and 6 bases from J, with 18 bases between. DNA of the CDR3: TGTGCCAGCAGCCAAGGGTTAGTCAGTTTTATAGATGGCTACACCTTC. The encoded protein is CASSQGLVSFIDGYTF.

CDR3 in amino acids: CASSSGQKNSPLHF. The CDR3 nucleotides are TGTGCCAGCAGCTCGGGACAGAAAAATTCACCCCTCCACTTT. The chain carries TRBV11-3 and TRBJ1-6; 7 nucleotides line up with TRBD1. Trimming removed 4 bases from V and 7 bases from J; junction bases left unmatched: 4. Germline V gives CDR1 SGHNT, CDR2 YENEEA. The CDR3 has 14 residues.

This clone appeared a single time. The V and J genes are TRBV4-1 and TRBJ2-7, with 10 nucleotides matching TRBD2. There are 16 residues in the CDR3. Germline lookup yields CDR1 MGHRA and CDR2 YSYEKL. The trim removed 1 base at V and 5 bases at J, leaving 8 bases unmatched. The CDR3 is CASSQVPSGSSNEQYF. In DNA, the CDR3 is TGCGCCAGCAGCCAAGTACCTAGCGGGAGTAGCAACGAGCAGTACTTC.

The rearrangement joins TRBV6-1 to TRBJ1-6; D is uncertain. Looked up from germline, CDR1 is MNHNS and CDR2 is SASEGT. V was shortened by 2 bases and J by 6 bases, with 11 bases between the two germline ends. The CDR3 runs 15 residues. The CDR3 nucleotides read TGTGCCAGCAGTGAATTGTGGCAGTCTAATTCACCCCTCCACTTT. Translating gives CASSELWQSNSPLHF.

This clone was counted a single time. The germline gene is not matched at one end of the junction; a read error may be the cause. The chain uses TRBV6-1 and TRBJ2-7; TRBD1 matches at 9 bases. The CDR3 loop spans 13 amino acids. Germline V CDR1 and CDR2: MNHNS, SASEGT. CDR3 region: CASSERGGDRVVF. In nucleotides, the CDR3 is TGTGCCAGCAGTGAAAGGGGCGGGGACAGGGTGGTATTC.

The V gene is TRBV3-1 (or the pseudogene TRBV3-2), the J gene TRBJ2-3; 8 nucleotides line up with TRBD1. This CDR3 spans 18 amino acids. The germline V gene has CDR1 LGHDT and CDR2 YNNKEL (reference sequence). J gave up 1 base and V 0 bases, and 9 bases lay outside the gene matches. The chain's CDR3 is CASSQELGQALGTDTQYF. CDR3 DNA: TGTGCCAGCAGCCAAGAGTTGGGACAGGCTTTGGGCACAGATACGCAGTATTTT.

The chain links TRBV6-6 to TRBJ2-7; D uncertain. CDR1 and CDR2 from the germline V gene are MNHNY and SVGAGI (reference sequence). CDR3 size: 14 residues. The V end lost 2 bases, the J end lost 2 bases, and 10 bases lay between the germline ends. The CDR3 here is CASSYGTVAYEQYF. Written as DNA, the CDR3 is TGTGCCAGCAGTTACGGAACAGTTGCCTACGAGCAGTACTTC.

This sequence joins TRBV3-1 (or the pseudogene TRBV3-2) and TRBJ2-5, with no clear D. This CDR3 contains 14 residues. Trimming left V 1 base short and J 3 bases short, with 9 bases between. CDR1 is LGHDT and CDR2 is YNNKEL in the germline V gene (reference sequence). As DNA, the CDR3 is TGTGCCAGCAGCCAAGTGGGTGGGGAAGAGACCCAGTACTTC. It encodes CASSQVGGEETQYF.

The chain links TRBV4-1 to TRBJ2-1; 12 nucleotides agree with TRBD1. Germline CDR1 reads MGHRA; CDR2 reads YSYEKL. The CDR3 is 17 residues long. V was pared by 0 bases and J by 7 bases, with 7 bases of the junction left unmatched. Here the CDR3 reads CASSQDRGDRGRNEQFF. CDR3 in DNA: TGCGCCAGCAGCCAAGATCGTGGGGACAGGGGGCGGAATGAGCAGTTCTTC.

The V call is TRBV10-3, the J call TRBJ1-4; D is undetermined. This CDR3 contains 14 residues. Germline-derived CDR1 and CDR2 are ENHRY and SYGVKD. V lost 4 bases to trimming and J lost 5 bases, with 11 bases between them. The CDR3 sequence: CAISVAGENEKLFF. For the CDR3, the DNA is TGTGCCATCAGTGTTGCCGGGGAAAATGAAAAACTGTTTTTT.

V usage is TRBV10-3 and J usage is TRBJ1-1; D possibly corresponds to TRBD1 (5 bases). Germline assignment: CDR1 ENHRY and CDR2 SYGVKD. The CDR3 length is 13 residues. The ends were cut back, 7 bases at V and 1 base at J, with 10 bases in the middle. The CDR3 DNA reads as TGTGCCATCACCGCGGGGGGGAACACTGAAGCTTTCTTT. Translation: CAITAGGNTEAFF.

This chain joins TRBV30 and TRBJ1-2, with D possibly matching TRBD1 (5 bases). This CDR3 contains 13 residues. The V gene's germline CDR1 is GTSNPN and CDR2 SVGIG (reference sequence). Between the trimmed V and J ends, which lost 3 bases and 8 bases, there was a span of 16 bases. DNA for the CDR3: TGTGCCTGGAGCCGGGGGGGGACGTCCGGCTACACCTTC. This gives the protein CAWSRGGTSGYTF.

The genes are TRBV5-4 and TRBJ2-1, with 12 bases fitting TRBD2. The junction had 4 bases not matched to a gene; V was cut back by 6 bases and J by 6 bases. This CDR3 contains 14 residues. The germline V gene has CDR1 SGHNT and CDR2 YYREEE (reference sequence). CDR3 bases: TGTGCCAGCATCCTAGCGGGGGGGGGCAATGAGCAGTTCTTC. Translation: CASILAGGGNEQFF.

A word on this clone: Other DNA sequences within the sample encode an identical CDR3. V gene TRBV27 combines with J gene TRBJ1-2; D may be TRBD1 (5 bases). The CDR3 loop spans 13 amino acids. Germline V gene sequence: CDR1 MNHEY, CDR2 SMNVEV (reference sequence). Trimming took off 5 bases at V and 8 bases at J, with 15 bases between the two ends. The CDR3 loop reads CASSLSGTGGYTF. CDR3 DNA: TGTGCCAGCAGTCTCTCAGGGACGGGAGGCTACACCTTC.

This chain links TRBV28 with TRBJ1-2; a weak D match, TRBD1 (5 bases). CDR1 is MDHEN and CDR2 is SYDVKM in the germline V gene. CDR3 size: 15 residues. Trimming took 5 bases from V and 0 from J, leaving 13 bases between them. The CDR3 DNA reads as TGTGCCAGCAGTCAAGACAGTGCAGCTAACTATGGCTACACCTTC. As protein: CASSQDSAANYGYTF.

The chain combines TRBV5-8 with TRBJ2-1; 12 nucleotides align to TRBD2. V was clipped by 0 bases and J by 5 bases; unmatched bases: 3. This CDR3 has 16 amino acids. The germline CDR1 and CDR2 sequences are SGHTS and YDEGEE. The CDR3 bases are TGTGCCAGCAGCTTGGAACTAGCGGGAGGTAACAATGAGCAGTTCTTC. This encodes CASSLELAGGNNEQFF.

Only one count was recorded for this clone. The chain has TRBV18 and TRBJ2-7, with D tentatively TRBD2 (6 bases). The germline V gene has CDR1 KGHSH and CDR2 LQKENI. The V and J ends lost 1 base and 7 bases respectively, with 11 bases between them. The CDR3 is 13 amino acids. CDR3 bases: TGTGCCAGCTCACCACAGGGAGGAGAAGAGCAGTACTTC. It encodes CASSPQGGEEQYF.

Points on this clone: Different DNA sequences within this sample yield the same CDR3. This chain links TRBV28 with TRBJ1-1; no clear D. V was cut by 2 bases and J by 0 bases, with 4 bases left in between. The CDR3 runs to 13 residues. Germline CDR1 and CDR2: MDHEN and SYDVKM. The CDR3 DNA reads as TGTGCCAGCAGTTTAACAGTGAACACTGAAGCTTTCTTT. It is translated as CASSLTVNTEAFF. Full variable domain (rest looked up from reference TRBV28 and TRBJ1-1): DVKVTQSSRYLVKRTGEKVFLECVQDMDHENMFWYRQDPGLGLRLIYFSYDVKMKEKGDIPEGYSVSREKKERFSLILESASTNQTSMYLCASSLTVNTEAFFGQGTRLTVV.

The CDR3 loop is CASGPGLSTGELFF. The CDR3 DNA sequence: TGTGCCAGCGGACCGGGACTGAGCACCGGGGAGCTGTTTTTT. The rearrangement links TRBV18 to TRBJ2-2; possible D gene TRBD2, 6 bases. This CDR3 contains 14 residues. Germline CDR1 KGHSH, CDR2 LQKENI. Trimming pared 8 bases from V and 4 bases from J, leaving 14 bases between.

The chain has TRBV5-4 and TRBJ2-5; 11 positions match TRBD1. CDR1 and CDR2 from the germline V gene are SGHNT and YYREEE (reference sequence). The CDR3 spans 13 residues. Trimming cost V 3 bases and J 5 bases; bases outside gene matches: 0. The CDR3 loop reads CASSWDRGETQYF. The CDR3 DNA follows: TGTGCCAGCAGCTGGGACAGGGGGGAGACCCAGTACTTC.

J is TRBJ1-6 and V is TRBV13, with 11 bases that match TRBD1. The CDR3 is 16 residues long. Trimming at V came to 5 bases and at J to 6 bases, leaving 6 bases not matched to a gene. Germline V gene lookup returns CDR1 PRHDT and CDR2 FYEKMQ (reference sequence). CDR3 in amino acids: CASSPGQGAGNSPLHF. As DNA, the CDR3 is TGTGCCAGCAGCCCCGGACAGGGGGCCGGTAATTCACCCCTCCACTTT.

The table lists this clone with a count of one. The V and J genes are TRBV24-1 and TRBJ2-7, with 7 positions matching TRBD2. Germline V gives CDR1 KGHDR, CDR2 SFDVKD. The CDR3 runs to 15 residues. V gave up 4 bases and J gave up 1 base; unmatched junction bases: 6. Here the CDR3 DNA reads TGTGCCACCAGTGAAGCCGGGCGGGGGTCCTACGAGCAGTACTTC. This gives the protein CATSEAGRGSYEQYF.

V and J are TRBV2 and TRBJ1-5; D gene uncertain. CDR1 is SNHLY and CDR2 is FYNNEI in the germline V gene. The germline V and J ends were trimmed by 2 bases and 1 base, with 9 bases remaining between them. This CDR3 spans 15 amino acids. CDR3 amino acids: CASSESRASNQPQHF. CDR3 sequence (DNA): TGTGCCAGCAGTGAAAGTAGAGCCAGCAATCAGCCCCAGCATTTT.

The chain recombines TRBV2 with TRBJ2-7, with D uncertain. Germline assignment: CDR1 SNHLY and CDR2 FYNNEI. This CDR3 has 15 amino acids. V lost 1 base to trimming and J lost 0 bases, with 10 bases between them. The CDR3 DNA follows: TGTGCCAGCAGTGAAGGGGCAGGTAGCTCCTACGAGCAGTACTTC. It is translated as CASSEGAGSSYEQYF.